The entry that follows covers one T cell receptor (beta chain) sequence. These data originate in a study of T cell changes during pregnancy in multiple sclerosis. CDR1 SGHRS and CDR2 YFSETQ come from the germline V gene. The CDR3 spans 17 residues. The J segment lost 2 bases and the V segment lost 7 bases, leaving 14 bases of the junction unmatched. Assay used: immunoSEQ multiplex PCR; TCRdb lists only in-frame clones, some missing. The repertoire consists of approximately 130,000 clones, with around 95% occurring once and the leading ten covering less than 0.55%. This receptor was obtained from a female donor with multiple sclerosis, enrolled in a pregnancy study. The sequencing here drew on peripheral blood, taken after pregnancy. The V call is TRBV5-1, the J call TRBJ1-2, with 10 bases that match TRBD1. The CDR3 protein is CASRQGRDRGANYGYTF. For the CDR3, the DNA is TGCGCCAGCCGCCAAGGTCGGGACAGGGGAGCCAACTATGGCTACACCTTC.